Shown below are 21 T cell receptor beta chains from a single sample sequenced in a study of monozygotic twins with inflammatory bowel disease. For each CDR3 protein, TCRdb gives one entry from its re-call of the 5' RACE reads, without DNA. The sample includes some 200,000 distinct CDR3 sequences. Material for sequencing was blood. The receptors here all came from a human donor with ulcerative colitis or Crohn's disease, or a healthy co-twin of an affected twin (not recorded which).

The chain combines TRBV9 with TRBJ2-1; TCRdb calls TRBD1, which cannot be checked without DNA. Per germline, CDR1 SGDLS and CDR2 YYNGEE. This CDR3 is 13 amino acids long. CDR3 protein: CASSPGTVGEQFF.

J is TRBJ2-1 and V is TRBV7-8; the TCRdb call, TRBD1, lacks DNA for checking. CDR3 length equals 15 residues. CDR1 is SGHVS and CDR2 is FQNEAQ in the germline V gene. The CDR3 loop reads CASSLGGQPYNEQFF.

The rearrangement uses TRBV5-5 and TRBJ2-1; without DNA, the TCRdb call of TRBD1 cannot be checked. Germline lookup yields CDR1 SGHKS and CDR2 YYEKEE (reference sequence). The CDR3 is 15 amino acids. The CDR3 is CASSVRGQSYNEQFF.

The CDR3 reads CASSQTGNYEQYF. The chain couples TRBV4-2 to TRBJ2-7; TCRdb lists TRBD1, though no DNA is available to test this call. The germline gives CDR1 LGHNA, CDR2 YNFKEQ. This CDR3 has 13 residues.

The rearrangement uses TRBV9 and TRBJ2-7. The germline V gene encodes CDR1 SGDLS and CDR2 YYNGEE. The CDR3 has 17 amino acids. The CDR3 loop is CASSVSSAHITPYEQYF.

The chain recombines TRBV12-3 or TRBV12-4 with TRBJ1-1. CDR3 size: 13 residues. The CDR3 reads CASSKGSNTEAFF.

The gene calls are TRBV11-2 and TRBJ2-7; the D gene TCRdb calls, TRBD2, cannot be checked with no DNA. The germline V gene has CDR1 SGHAT and CDR2 FQNNGV. This CDR3 is built from 15 residues. The CDR3 loop reads CASSTTGGAAYEQYF.

The chain employs TRBV7-8 and TRBJ2-2; the TCRdb call, TRBD1, lacks DNA for checking. The CDR3 has 14 residues. Germline-derived CDR1 and CDR2 are SGHVS and FQNEAQ. CDR3 sequence: CASSFRQGTGELFF.

The V gene is TRBV7-6, the J gene TRBJ1-2; with no DNA, the TCRdb D assignment of TRBD1 cannot be verified. Germline lookup yields CDR1 SGHVS and CDR2 FNYEAQ. The CDR3 length is 11 residues. CDR3 loop: CASSSGDGYTF.

The genes are TRBV12-3 or TRBV12-4 and TRBJ2-3; TCRdb returns TRBD1, unconfirmable since there is no DNA. This CDR3 is 15 amino acids long. CDR3 sequence reads: CASSLDPGRTDTQYF.

This chain connects TRBV20-1 to TRBJ2-2. The germline V gene has CDR1 DFQATT and CDR2 SNEGSKA (reference sequence). The CDR3 consists of 11 residues. This CDR3 reads CSAPDLGELFF.

V gene TRBV4-2 combines with J gene TRBJ2-3; with no DNA, the TCRdb D assignment of TRBD1 cannot be verified. This CDR3 has 18 residues. Germline values: CDR1 LGHNA, CDR2 YNFKEQ. The CDR3 sequence is CASSQDGSGGWITDTQYF.

This sequence joins TRBV9 and TRBJ2-1; TCRdb selects TRBD1, and the lack of DNA leaves this call unchecked. Germline V gene sequence: CDR1 SGDLS, CDR2 YYNGEE. The CDR3 totals 16 residues. The CDR3 is CASSVVGTGVYNEQFF. Using reference TRBV9 and TRBJ2-1 for the parts outside the CDR3, the full variable domain is DSGVTQTPKHLITATGQRVTLRCSPRSGDLSVYWYQQSLDQGLQFLIQYYNGEERAKGNILERFSAQQFPDLHSELNLSSLELGDSALYFCASSVVGTGVYNEQFFGPGTRLTVL.

This sequence joins TRBV5-1 and TRBJ2-5; the TCRdb call, TRBD2, lacks DNA for checking. The germline V gene has CDR1 SGHRS and CDR2 YFSETQ. CDR3 length: 13 amino acids. CDR3 residues: CASKLAGQETQYF.

The chain employs TRBV10-3 and TRBJ2-7; the D gene TCRdb calls, TRBD1, cannot be checked with no DNA. Germline lookup yields CDR1 ENHRY and CDR2 SYGVKD. This CDR3 contains 15 residues. The CDR3: CAISEGDRAMYEQYF.

This rearrangement joins TRBV5-1 to TRBJ1-2; TCRdb calls TRBD1, which cannot be checked without DNA. The CDR3 is made up of 15 amino acids. Germline V gene lookup returns CDR1 SGHRS and CDR2 YFSETQ. The CDR3 sequence is CASSGSGVANYGYTF.

This chain's CDR3 is CASSSPSLAGFGETQYF. The genes are TRBV7-2 and TRBJ2-5; TCRdb's D call, TRBD2, is unchecked because there is no DNA. CDR1 is SGHTA, CDR2 FQGNSA, per germline. The CDR3 contains 17 residues.

CDR3 amino acids: CASSRGGEQFF. This chain connects TRBV3-1 to TRBJ2-1. CDR1 LGHDT and CDR2 YNNKEL come from the germline V gene (reference sequence). This CDR3 is 11 amino acids long.

V and J are TRBV7-2 and TRBJ2-7. The CDR3 spans 11 residues. CDR1 and CDR2 from the germline V gene are SGHTA and FQGNSA. CDR3 in amino acids: CASSLQTSQYF.

V gene TRBV5-1 combines with J gene TRBJ2-5; TCRdb indicates TRBD1, and absent DNA this call remains unverified. This CDR3 has 14 residues. Looked up from germline, CDR1 is SGHRS and CDR2 is YFSETQ. This chain's CDR3 is CASSGTDRQETQYF.

The J gene is TRBJ2-3, the V gene TRBV6-5. The CDR3 consists of 13 residues. Germline V gene sequence: CDR1 MNHEY, CDR2 SVGAGI. CDR3 residues: CASSATYADTQYF.